This T cell receptor (beta chain) was obtained from a study of Graves' ophthalmopathy and Graves' hyperthyroidism. Amplification of TCR beta CDR3 regions used RNA transcripts. First-round RT-PCR used HTBI primers; second-round multiplex PCR followed. Each CDR3 protein is one row after TCRdb ran MiXCR on the multiplex PCR reads. The table includes 1 million to 1.3 million distinct CDR3 sequences, 35% to 40% detected once. There are many counts of this clonotype. Its antigen is as yet unknown. Trimming cost V 3 bases and J 4 bases; bases outside gene matches: 2. CDR1 and CDR2 (germline): SGHDN, FVKESK. The CDR3 consists of 14 residues. Aged 18 to 65, hyperthyroidism patients had been newly diagnosed, with under 2 months' duration. No donor had other autoimmune disease, uncontrolled infection, pregnancy or lactation. Reliance was placed on clinical symptoms, serum thyroxine, TRAb, thyroid ultrasound and orbital computed tomography for diagnosis.

Study-wide results and limits: Thyroid clonotypes that were expanded above 0.001 frequency mostly also appeared in blood.

V usage is TRBV14 and J usage is TRBJ2-2; 7 bases are shared with TRBD1. Sequenced: peripheral blood or thyroid tissue (not recorded which). This receptor was obtained from an adult man with Graves' hyperthyroidism. CDR3 coding DNA: TGTGCCAGCAGCCAGAGGACAGGCACCGGGGAGCTGTTTTTT. It is translated as CASSQRTGTGELFF.